One TCR beta chain is described in this entry. This clonotype was counted ten times or more. The antigen it recognizes is unknown. The input lacks base qualities; no much larger clone sits a single base away. This sample is part of a study of CD8 T cells in ankylosing spondylitis (dated by TCRdb to 2016 to 2017). The study in broad terms: The study set out to find disease-linked TCR variants by profiling T cell receptor beta repertoires in ankylosing spondylitis patients and healthy donors. The full study cohort was made up of 25 ankylosing spondylitis patients and fewer than 120 healthy donors. Samples of peripheral blood were taken, and for ankylosing spondylitis patients, synovial fluid was collected as well. Points the paper makes about the study in general: A CD8+ phenotype was shown by the disease-linked clones, which were found at relatively low frequencies in peripheral blood. Some motif variants were previously reported in synovial fluid and blood of reactive arthritis patients, suggesting common disease-initiation mechanisms. The disease-linked clones were reported to be significantly enriched in matched synovial fluid samples from ankylosing spondylitis patients. A TCR beta motif made up of eight highly homologous amino acid variants appeared to be characteristic of blood from ankylosing spondylitis patients.

Sequencing relied on an Illumina HiSeq 2500. Quantitative 5'-RACE with molecular barcodes was the method used to prepare the TCR beta libraries. As for the authors' bioinformatics: A new computational method, built on a probabilistic model of VDJ rearrangement, was used to identify disease-linked TCR variants. The raw public reads went through TCRdb reprocessing: fastp at Q25, MiXCR clone calling, in-frame beta chains kept. Rows with one shared CDR3 protein collapse into an entry with the most common genes and DNA. TCRdb's processing, not the authors', yielded these V and J calls. The sample records more than 250,000 distinct CDR3 sequences, approximately 10% of which are singletons. Jointly, the top ten make up about a tenth of the sample. CDR1 is given as MNHEY and CDR2 as SVGAGI, both from the germline V gene. V ends up 4 bases short and J 9 bases short, with an unmatched junction base count of 17. Including the terminal cysteine and phenylalanine, the CDR3 comprises 17 residues. Here the CDR3 DNA is all that survives: 51 bases in frame from base 1.

The source is a female donor with ankylosing spondylitis or in good health (not recorded which). The V gene is TRBV6-5 and the J gene is TRBJ1-4; TRBD1 lines up with 7 middle nucleotides. The sample was blood, either unsorted or a sorted T cell fraction (not recorded which). In nucleotide form, the sequence is TGTGCCAGCAGTTTCAACGCGGTAGGGGGCAATCAGAAAAAACTGTTTTTT. Its product reads: CASSFNAVGGNQKKLFF.